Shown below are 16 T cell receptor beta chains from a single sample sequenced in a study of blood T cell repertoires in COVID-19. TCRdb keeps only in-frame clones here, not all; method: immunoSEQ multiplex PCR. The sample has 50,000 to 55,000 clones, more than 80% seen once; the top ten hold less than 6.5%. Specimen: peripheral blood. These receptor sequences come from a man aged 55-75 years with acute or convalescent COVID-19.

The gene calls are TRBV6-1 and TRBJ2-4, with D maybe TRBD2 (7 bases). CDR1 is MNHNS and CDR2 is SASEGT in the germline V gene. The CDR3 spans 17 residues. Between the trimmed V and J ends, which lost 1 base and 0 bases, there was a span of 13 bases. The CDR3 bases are TGTGCCAGCAGTGAAGTATTCGGGGGGCTAGCCAAAAACATTCAGTACTTC. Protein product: CASSEVFGGLAKNIQYF.

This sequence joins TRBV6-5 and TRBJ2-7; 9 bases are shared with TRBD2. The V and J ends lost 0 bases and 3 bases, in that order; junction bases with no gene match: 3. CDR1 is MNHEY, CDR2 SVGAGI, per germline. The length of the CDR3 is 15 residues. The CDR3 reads CASSYSIAGVYEQYF. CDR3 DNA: TGTGCCAGCAGTTACTCGATAGCGGGAGTCTACGAGCAGTACTTC.

This CDR3 is CASSRGQGGHNYGYTF. The CDR3 DNA sequence: TGTGCCAGCAGTCGAGGACAGGGGGGACATAACTATGGCTACACCTTC. This chain uses TRBV6-6 with TRBJ1-2, with 10 bases that match TRBD1. V shed 5 bases and J 1 base; nucleotides not matched to a gene: 7. CDR1 MNHNY and CDR2 SVGAGI come from the germline V gene (reference sequence). CDR3 length: 16 amino acids.

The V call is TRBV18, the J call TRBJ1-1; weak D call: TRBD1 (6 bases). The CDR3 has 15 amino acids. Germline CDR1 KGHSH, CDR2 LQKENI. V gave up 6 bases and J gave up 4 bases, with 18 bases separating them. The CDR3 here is CASSVRQEWGTEAFF. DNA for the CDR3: TGTGCCAGCTCCGTAAGACAGGAATGGGGCACTGAAGCTTTCTTT.

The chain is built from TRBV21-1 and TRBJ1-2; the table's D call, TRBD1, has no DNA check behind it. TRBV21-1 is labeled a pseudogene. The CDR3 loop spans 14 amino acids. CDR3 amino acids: CASSKQGKRTGYTF. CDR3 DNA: TGTGCCAGCAGCAAACAGGGTAAGAGGACCGGCTACACCTTC.

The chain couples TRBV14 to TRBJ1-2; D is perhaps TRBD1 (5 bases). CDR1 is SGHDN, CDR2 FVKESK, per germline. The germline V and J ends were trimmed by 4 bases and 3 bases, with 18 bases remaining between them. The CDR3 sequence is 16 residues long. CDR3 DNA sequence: TGTGCCAGCAGCCCCCAGGGAGGGGCGCCGGACTATGGCTACACCTTC. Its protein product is CASSPQGGAPDYGYTF.

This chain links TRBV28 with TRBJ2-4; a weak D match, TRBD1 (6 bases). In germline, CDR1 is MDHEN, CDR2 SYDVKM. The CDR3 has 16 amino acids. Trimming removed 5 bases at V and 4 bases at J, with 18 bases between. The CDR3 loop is CASSKQGNPGKNIQYF. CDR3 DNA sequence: TGTGCCAGCAGTAAACAGGGCAACCCAGGGAAAAACATTCAGTACTTC.

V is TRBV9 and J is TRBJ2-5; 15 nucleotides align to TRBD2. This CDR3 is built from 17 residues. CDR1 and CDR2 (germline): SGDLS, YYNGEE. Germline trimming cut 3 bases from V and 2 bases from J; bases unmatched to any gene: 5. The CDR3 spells CASSAGGLAGGQETQYF. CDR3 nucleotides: TGTGCCAGCAGCGCTGGGGGACTAGCGGGAGGTCAAGAGACCCAGTACTTC. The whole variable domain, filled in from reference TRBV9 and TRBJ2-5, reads DSGVTQTPKHLITATGQRVTLRCSPRSGDLSVYWYQQSLDQGLQFLIQYYNGEERAKGNILERFSAQQFPDLHSELNLSSLELGDSALYFCASSAGGLAGGQETQYFGPGTRLLVL.

DNA of the CDR3: TGTGCCATCAGTGGTGACAGTTACGAGCAGTACTTC. Protein product: CAISGDSYEQYF. The chain couples TRBV10-3 to TRBJ2-7, with a tentative D call TRBD1 (5 bases). Trimming left V 4 bases short and J 4 bases short, with 8 bases between. CDR1 and CDR2 from the germline V gene are ENHRY and SYGVKD. The CDR3 is 12 amino acids.

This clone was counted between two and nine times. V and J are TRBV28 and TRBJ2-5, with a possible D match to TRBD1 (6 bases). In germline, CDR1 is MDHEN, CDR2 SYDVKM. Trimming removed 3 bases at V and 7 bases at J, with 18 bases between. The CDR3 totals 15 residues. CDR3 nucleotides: TGTGCCAGCAGTTTTAACCAGGGGCGAAAAGGGACCCAGTACTTC. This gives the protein CASSFNQGRKGTQYF. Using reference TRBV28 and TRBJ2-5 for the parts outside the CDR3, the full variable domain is DVKVTQSSRYLVKRTGEKVFLECVQDMDHENMFWYRQDPGLGLRLIYFSYDVKMKEKGDIPEGYSVSREKKERFSLILESASTNQTSMYLCASSFNQGRKGTQYFGPGTRLLVL.

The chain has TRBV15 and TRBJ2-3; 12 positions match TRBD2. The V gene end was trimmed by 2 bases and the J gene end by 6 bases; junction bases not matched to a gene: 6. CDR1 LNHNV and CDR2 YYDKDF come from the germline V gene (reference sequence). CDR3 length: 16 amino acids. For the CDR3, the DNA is TGTGCCACCAGCAGATTACTAGCGGGAGGACAGGATACGCAGTATTTT. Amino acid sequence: CATSRLLAGGQDTQYF. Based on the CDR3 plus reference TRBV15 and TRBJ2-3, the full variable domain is DAMVIQNPRYQVTQFGKPVTLSCSQTLNHNVMYWYQQKSSQAPKLLFHYYDKDFNNEADTPDNFQSRRPNTSFCFLDIRSPGLGDTAMYLCATSRLLAGGQDTQYFGPGTRLTVL.

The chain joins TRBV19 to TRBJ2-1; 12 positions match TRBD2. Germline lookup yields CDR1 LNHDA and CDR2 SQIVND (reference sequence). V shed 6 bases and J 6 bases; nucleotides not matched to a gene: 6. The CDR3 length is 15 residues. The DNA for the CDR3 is TGTGCCAGTAGAAATCTAGCGGGAGGGATCAATGAGCAGTTCTTC. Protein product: CASRNLAGGINEQFF.

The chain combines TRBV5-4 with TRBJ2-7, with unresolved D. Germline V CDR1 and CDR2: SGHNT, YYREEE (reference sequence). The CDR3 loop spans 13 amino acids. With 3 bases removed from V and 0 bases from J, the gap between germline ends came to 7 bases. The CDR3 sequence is CASSSRVSYEQYF. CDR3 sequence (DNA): TGTGCCAGCAGCTCTCGGGTCTCCTACGAGCAGTACTTC. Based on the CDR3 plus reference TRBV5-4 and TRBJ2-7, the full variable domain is ETGVTQSPTHLIKTRGQQVTLRCSSQSGHNTVSWYQQALGQGPQFIFQYYREEENGRGNFPPRFSGLQFPNYSSELNVNALELDDSALYLCASSSRVSYEQYFGPGTRLTVT.

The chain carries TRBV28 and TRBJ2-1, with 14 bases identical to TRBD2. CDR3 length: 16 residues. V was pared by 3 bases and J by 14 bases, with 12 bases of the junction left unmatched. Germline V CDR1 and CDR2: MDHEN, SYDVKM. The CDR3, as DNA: TGTGCCAGCAGTTTTCAGACTAGCGGGAGGGCCGCGGCCAAGTTCTTC. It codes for CASSFQTSGRAAAKFF.

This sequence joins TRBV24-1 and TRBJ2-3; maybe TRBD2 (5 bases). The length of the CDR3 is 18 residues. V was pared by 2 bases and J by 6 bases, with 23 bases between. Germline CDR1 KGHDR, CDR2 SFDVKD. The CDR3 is CATSDSSMPGSTPDTQYF. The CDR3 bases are TGTGCCACCAGTGATTCAAGCATGCCGGGATCGACACCGGATACGCAGTATTTT.

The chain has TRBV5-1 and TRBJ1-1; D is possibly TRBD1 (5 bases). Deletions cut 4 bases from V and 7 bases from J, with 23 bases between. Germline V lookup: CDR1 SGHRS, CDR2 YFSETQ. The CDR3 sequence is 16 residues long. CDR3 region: CASSPGGTERYIEAFF. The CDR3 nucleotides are TGCGCCAGCAGCCCGGGCGGGACTGAGCGGTACATTGAAGCTTTCTTT. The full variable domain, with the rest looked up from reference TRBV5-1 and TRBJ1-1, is KAGVTQTPRYLIKTRGQQVTLSCSPISGHRSVSWYQQTPGQGLQFLFEYFSETQRNKGNFPGRFSGRQFSNSRSEMNVSTLELGDSALYLCASSPGGTERYIEAFFGQGTRLTVV.